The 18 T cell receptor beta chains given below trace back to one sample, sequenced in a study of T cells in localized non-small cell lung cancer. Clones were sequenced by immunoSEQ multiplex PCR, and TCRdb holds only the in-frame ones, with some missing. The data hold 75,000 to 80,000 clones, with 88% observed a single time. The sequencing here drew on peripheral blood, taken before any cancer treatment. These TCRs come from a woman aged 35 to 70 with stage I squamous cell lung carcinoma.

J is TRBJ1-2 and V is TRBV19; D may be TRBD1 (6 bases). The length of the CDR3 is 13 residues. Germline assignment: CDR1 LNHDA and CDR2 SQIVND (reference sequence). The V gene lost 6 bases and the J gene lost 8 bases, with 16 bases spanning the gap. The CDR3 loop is CASSYSRGGGYTF. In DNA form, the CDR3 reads TGTGCCAGTAGCTATTCCAGGGGCGGCGGCTACACCTTC.

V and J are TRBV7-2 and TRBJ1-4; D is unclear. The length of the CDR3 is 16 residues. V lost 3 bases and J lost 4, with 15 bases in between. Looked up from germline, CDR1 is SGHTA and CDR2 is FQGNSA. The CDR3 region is CASSFGSPRGNEKLFF. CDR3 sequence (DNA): TGTGCCAGCAGCTTCGGGAGCCCCCGGGGTAATGAAAAACTGTTTTTT.

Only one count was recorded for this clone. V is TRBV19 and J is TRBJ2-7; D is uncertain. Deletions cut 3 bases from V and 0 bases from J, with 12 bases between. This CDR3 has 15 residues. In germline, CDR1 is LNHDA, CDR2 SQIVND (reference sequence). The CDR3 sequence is CASSIDIRSSYEQYF. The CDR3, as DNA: TGTGCCAGTAGTATTGACATCCGGAGCTCCTACGAGCAGTACTTC.

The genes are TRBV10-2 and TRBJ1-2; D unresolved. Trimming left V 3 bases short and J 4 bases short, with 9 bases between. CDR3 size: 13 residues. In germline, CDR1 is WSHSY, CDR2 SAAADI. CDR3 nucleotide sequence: TGCGCCAGCAGTGAAGAAGCTGTCTATGGCTACACCTTC. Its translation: CASSEEAVYGYTF.

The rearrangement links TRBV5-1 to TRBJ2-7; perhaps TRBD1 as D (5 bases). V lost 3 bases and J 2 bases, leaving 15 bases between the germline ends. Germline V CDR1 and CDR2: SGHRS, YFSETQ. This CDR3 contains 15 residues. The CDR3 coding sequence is TGCGCCAGCAGCTCCGAACTTCGACAGACCTACGAGCAGTACTTC. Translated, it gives CASSSELRQTYEQYF.

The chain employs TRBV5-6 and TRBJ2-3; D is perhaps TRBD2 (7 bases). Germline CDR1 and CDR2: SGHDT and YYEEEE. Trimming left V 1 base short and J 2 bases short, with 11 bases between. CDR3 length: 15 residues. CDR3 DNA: TGTGCCAGCAGCTTGCGTGGGGGGGCCACAGATACGCAGTATTTT. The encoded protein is CASSLRGGATDTQYF.

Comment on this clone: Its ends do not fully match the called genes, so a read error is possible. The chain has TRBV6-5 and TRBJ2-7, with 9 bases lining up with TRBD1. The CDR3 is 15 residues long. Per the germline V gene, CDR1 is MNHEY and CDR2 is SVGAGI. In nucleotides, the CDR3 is TGTGCCAGCACTTACCGGGGACAGGGCAAATACGAGCAGTACTTC. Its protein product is CASTYRGQGKYEQYF.

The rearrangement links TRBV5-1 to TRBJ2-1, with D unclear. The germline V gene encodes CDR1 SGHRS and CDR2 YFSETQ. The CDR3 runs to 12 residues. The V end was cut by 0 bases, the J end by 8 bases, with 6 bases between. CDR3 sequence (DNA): TGCGCCAGCAGCTTGGGGGTAGATGAGCAGTTCTTC. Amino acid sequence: CASSLGVDEQFF.

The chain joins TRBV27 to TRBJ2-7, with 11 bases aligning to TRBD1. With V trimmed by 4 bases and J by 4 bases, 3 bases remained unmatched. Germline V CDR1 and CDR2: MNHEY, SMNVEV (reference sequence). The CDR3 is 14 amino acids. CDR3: CASSWDRGSYEQYF. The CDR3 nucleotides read TGTGCCAGCAGTTGGGACAGGGGGTCGTACGAGCAGTACTTC.

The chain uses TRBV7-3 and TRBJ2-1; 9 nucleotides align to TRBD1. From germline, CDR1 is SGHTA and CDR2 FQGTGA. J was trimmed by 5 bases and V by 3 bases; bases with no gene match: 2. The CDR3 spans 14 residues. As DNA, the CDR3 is TGTGCCAGCAGCTTTCGACAGGGGGACAATGAGCAGTTCTTC. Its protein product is CASSFRQGDNEQFF.

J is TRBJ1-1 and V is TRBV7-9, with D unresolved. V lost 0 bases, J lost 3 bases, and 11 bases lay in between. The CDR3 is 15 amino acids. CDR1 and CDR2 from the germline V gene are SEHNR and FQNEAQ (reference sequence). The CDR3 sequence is CASSLAEGEHTEAFF. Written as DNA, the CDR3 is TGTGCCAGCAGCTTAGCTGAGGGCGAGCACACTGAAGCTTTCTTT. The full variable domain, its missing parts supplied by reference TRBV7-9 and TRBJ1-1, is DTGVSQNPRHKITKRGQNVTFRCDPISEHNRLYWYRQTLGQGPEFLTYFQNEAQLEKSRLLSDRFSAERPKGSFSTLEIQRTEQGDSAMYLCASSLAEGEHTEAFFGQGTRLTVV.

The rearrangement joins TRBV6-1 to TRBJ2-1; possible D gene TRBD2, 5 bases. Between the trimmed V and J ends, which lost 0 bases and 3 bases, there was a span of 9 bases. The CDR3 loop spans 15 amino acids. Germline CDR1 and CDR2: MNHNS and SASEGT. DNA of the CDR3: TGTGCCAGCAGTGAAGCAGCTAGCAGCTACAATGAGCAGTTCTTC. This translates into CASSEAASSYNEQFF.

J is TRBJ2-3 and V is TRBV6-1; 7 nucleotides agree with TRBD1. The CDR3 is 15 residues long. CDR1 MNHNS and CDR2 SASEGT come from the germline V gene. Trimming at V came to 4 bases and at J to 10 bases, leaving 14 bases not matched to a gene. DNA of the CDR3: TGTGCCAGCAGTGGCCCGACAGGGACCCTAAATCCGCAGTATTTT. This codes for CASSGPTGTLNPQYF.

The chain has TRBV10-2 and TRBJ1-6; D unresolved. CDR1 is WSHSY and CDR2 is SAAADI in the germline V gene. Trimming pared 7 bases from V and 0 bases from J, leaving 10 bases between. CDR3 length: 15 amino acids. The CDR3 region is CASKDPSSYNSPLHF. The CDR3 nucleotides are TGCGCCAGCAAGGACCCAAGCTCCTATAATTCACCCCTCCACTTT.

CDR3 DNA sequence: TGCGCCAGCAGCTTGGACAACGAGCAGTACTTC. It encodes CASSLDNEQYF. The gene calls are TRBV5-1 and TRBJ2-7, with D unresolved. The CDR3 consists of 11 residues. The V end was cut by 0 bases, the J end by 5 bases, with 3 bases between. Germline assignment: CDR1 SGHRS and CDR2 YFSETQ.

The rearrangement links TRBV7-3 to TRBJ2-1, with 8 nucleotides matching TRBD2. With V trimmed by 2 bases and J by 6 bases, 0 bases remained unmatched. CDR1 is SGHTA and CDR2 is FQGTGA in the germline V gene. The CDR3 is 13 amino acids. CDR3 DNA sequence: TGTGCCAGCAGCTTAGGGACTAGCAATGAGCAGTTCTTC. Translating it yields CASSLGTSNEQFF.

The DNA of the CDR3 is TGCGCCAGCAGCCCCCTGGCAGCGGGGGCCGGGGAGACCCAGTACTTC. Its protein is CASSPLAAGAGETQYF. The chain links TRBV5-1 to TRBJ2-5, with TRBD2 matching 8 bases. This CDR3 is built from 16 residues. Trimming at V came to 4 bases and at J to 5 bases, leaving 13 bases not matched to a gene. Per the germline V gene, CDR1 is SGHRS and CDR2 is YFSETQ.

For the CDR3, the DNA is TGCAGCGTTGAAGACAGACGGAACACTGAAGCTTTCTTT. This sequence encodes CSVEDRRNTEAFF. The chain couples TRBV29-1 to TRBJ1-1; D not certain. The CDR3 spans 13 residues. Trimming took off 0 bases at V and 1 base at J, with 6 bases between the two ends. Per germline, CDR1 SQVTM and CDR2 ANQGSEA.